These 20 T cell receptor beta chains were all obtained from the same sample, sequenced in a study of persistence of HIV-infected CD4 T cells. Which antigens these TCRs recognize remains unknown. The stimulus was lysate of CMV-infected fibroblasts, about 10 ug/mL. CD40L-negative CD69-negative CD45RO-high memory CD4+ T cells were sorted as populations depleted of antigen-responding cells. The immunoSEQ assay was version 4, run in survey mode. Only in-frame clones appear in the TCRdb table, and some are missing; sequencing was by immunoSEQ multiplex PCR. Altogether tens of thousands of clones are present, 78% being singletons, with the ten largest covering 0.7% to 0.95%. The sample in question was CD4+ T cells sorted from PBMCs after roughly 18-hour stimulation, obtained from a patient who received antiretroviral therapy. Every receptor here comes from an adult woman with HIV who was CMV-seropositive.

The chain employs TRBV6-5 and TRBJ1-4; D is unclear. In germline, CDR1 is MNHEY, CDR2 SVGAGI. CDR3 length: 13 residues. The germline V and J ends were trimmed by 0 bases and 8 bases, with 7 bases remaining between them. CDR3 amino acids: CASSYSIGEKLFF. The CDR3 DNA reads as TGTGCCAGCAGTTACTCGATCGGAGAAAAACTGTTTTTT.

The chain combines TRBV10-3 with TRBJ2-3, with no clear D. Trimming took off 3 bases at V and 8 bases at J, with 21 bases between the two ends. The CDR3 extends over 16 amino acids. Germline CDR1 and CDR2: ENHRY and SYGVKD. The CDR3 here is CAISDPASVGLSTQYF. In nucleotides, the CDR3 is TGTGCCATCAGTGATCCCGCGTCAGTGGGGTTGAGTACGCAGTATTTT.

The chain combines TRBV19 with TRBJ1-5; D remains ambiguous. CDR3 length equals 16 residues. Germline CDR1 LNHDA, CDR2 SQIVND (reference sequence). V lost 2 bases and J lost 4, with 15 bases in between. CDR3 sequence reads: CASSIYRTRENQPQHF. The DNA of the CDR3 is TGTGCCAGTAGTATATACAGAACGCGGGAAAATCAGCCCCAGCATTTT.

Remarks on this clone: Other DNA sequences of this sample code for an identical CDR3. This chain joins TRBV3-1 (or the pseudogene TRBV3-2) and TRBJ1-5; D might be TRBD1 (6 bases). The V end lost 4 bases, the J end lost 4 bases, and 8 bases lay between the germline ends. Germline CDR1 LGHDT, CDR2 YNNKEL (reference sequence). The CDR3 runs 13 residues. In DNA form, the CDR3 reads TGTGCCAGCAGCCCAGGGGCAAATCAGCCCCAGCATTTT. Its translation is CASSPGANQPQHF.

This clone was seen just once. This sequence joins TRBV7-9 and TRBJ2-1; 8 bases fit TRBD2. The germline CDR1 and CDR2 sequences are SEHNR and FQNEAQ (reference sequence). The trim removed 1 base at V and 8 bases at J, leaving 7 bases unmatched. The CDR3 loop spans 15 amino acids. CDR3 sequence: CASSLGTSRWDEQFF. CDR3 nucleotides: TGTGCCAGCAGCTTAGGGACTAGCAGGTGGGATGAGCAGTTCTTC.

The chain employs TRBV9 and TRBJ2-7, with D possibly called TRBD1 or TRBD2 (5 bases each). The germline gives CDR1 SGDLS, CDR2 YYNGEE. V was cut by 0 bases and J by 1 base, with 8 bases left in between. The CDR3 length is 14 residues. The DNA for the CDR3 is TGTGCCAGCAGCGTAGCCGGGACGTCCTACGAGCAGTACTTC. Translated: CASSVAGTSYEQYF.

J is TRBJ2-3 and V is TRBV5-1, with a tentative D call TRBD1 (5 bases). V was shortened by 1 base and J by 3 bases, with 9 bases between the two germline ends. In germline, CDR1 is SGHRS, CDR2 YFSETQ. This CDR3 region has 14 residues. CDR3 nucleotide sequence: TGCGCCAGCAGCTTGTGGCAGGGTACAGATACGCAGTATTTT. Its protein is CASSLWQGTDTQYF.

In nucleotides, the CDR3 is TGCAGCGTAAGCCGGGGAAACACCATATATTTT. Its translation is CSVSRGNTIYF. The rearrangement links TRBV29-1 to TRBJ1-3; D not certain. The CDR3 totals 11 residues. V lost 6 bases to trimming and J lost 4 bases, with 7 bases between them. Germline assignment: CDR1 SQVTM and CDR2 ANQGSEA.

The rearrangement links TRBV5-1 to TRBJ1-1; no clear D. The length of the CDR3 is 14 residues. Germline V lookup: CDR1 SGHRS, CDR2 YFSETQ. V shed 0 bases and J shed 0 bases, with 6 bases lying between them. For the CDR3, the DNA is TGCGCCAGCAGCTTGGACAGACTGAACACTGAAGCTTTCTTT. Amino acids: CASSLDRLNTEAFF.

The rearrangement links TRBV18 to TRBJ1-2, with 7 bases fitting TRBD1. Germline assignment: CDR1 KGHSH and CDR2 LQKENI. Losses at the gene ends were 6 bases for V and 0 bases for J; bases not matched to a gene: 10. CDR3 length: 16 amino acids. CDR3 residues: CASSREGATSNYGYTF. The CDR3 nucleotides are TGTGCCAGCTCGCGGGAGGGGGCGACTTCTAACTATGGCTACACCTTC.

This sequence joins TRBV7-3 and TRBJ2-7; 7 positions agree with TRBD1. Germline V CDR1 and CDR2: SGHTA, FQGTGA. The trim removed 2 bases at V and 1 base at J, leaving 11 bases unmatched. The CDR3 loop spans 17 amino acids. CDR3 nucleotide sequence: TGTGCCAGCAGCTTACCCCGACAGGGATTCCCTTCCTACGAGCAGTACGTC. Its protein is CASSLPRQGFPSYEQYV.

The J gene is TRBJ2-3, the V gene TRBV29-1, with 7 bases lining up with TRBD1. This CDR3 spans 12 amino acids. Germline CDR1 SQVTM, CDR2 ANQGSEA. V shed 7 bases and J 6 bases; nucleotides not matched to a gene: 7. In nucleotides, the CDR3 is TGCAGCGCACAGGGGATCGGCGATACGCAGTATTTT. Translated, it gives CSAQGIGDTQYF.

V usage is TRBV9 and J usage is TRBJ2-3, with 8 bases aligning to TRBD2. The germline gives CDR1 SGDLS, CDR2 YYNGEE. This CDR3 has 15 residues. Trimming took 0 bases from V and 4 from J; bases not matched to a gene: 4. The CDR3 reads CASSVVGLASDTQYF. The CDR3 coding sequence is TGTGCCAGCAGCGTAGTAGGACTAGCCTCAGATACGCAGTATTTT.

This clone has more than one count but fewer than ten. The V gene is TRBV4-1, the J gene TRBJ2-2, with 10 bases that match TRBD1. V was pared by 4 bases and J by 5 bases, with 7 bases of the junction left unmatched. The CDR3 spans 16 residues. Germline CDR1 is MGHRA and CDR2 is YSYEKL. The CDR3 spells CASSRRTGGGTGELFF. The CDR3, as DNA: TGCGCCAGCAGCCGAAGGACAGGGGGAGGGACCGGGGAGCTGTTTTTT.

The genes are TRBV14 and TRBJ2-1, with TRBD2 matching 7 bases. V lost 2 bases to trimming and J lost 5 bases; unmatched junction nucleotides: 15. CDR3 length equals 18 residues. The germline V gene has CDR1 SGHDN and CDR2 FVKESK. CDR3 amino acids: CASSQIGGSGRPNNEQFF. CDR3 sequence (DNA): TGTGCCAGCAGCCAAATCGGGGGGTCAGGGCGGCCCAACAATGAGCAGTTCTTC.

CDR3 loop: CASGLGSRTDNSPLHF. The CDR3 coding sequence is TGTGCTAGTGGCCTGGGATCGCGGACCGATAATTCACCCCTCCACTTT. V and J are TRBV12-5 and TRBJ1-6; D ambiguous. The CDR3 loop spans 16 amino acids. Trimming left V 6 bases short and J 5 bases short, with 17 bases between. Per germline, CDR1 LGHNT and CDR2 FRNRAP.

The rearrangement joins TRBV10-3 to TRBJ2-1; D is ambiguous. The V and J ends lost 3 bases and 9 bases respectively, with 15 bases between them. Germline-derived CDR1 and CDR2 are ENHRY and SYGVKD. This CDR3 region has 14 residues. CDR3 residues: CAISDPGRPSEQFF. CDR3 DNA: TGTGCCATCAGTGACCCCGGCCGTCCCAGTGAGCAGTTCTTC.

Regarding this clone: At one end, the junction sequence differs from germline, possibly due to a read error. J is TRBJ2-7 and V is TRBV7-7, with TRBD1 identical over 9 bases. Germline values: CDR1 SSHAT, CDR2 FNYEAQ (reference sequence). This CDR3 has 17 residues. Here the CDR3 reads CASSLGRGTGIYYEQYF. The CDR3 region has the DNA TGTGCTAGCAGCTTAGGACGCGGGACAGGGATTTACTACGAGCAGTACTTC.

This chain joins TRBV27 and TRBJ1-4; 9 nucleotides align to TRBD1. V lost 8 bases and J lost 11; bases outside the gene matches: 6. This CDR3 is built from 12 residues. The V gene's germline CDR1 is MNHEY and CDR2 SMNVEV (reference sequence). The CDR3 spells CASQDRGAKLFF. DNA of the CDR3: TGTGCCAGCCAGGACAGGGGAGCGAAACTGTTTTTT.

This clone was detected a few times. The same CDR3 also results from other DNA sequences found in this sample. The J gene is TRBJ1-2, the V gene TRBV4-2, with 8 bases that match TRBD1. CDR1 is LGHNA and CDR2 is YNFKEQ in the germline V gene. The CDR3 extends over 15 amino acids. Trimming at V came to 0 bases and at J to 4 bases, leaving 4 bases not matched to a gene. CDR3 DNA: TGTGCCAGCAGCCAAGATAAGACAGGGGCCTATGGCTACACCTTC. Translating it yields CASSQDKTGAYGYTF.